This T cell receptor beta chain was profiled in a study of shared clonotypes between healthy human individuals. For the study at large: Samples came from two female and three male donors aged 18 to 49.

Genomic DNA belonging to each subset was distributed in equal measure over several immunoSEQ plates. Original data processing: Junction-only sequences without quality scores came from ImmunoSEQ, so filtering differed. TCRdb keeps only in-frame clones here, not all; method: immunoSEQ multiplex PCR. The V and J calls and clone size were taken over from that table, and D and trimming were inferred from the DNA. The sample contains about 1.9 million clones, around 93% of which appear only once. In the case of this clone: Its antigen is still unknown.

The study, taken as a whole, reports: Rarefaction demonstrated incomplete sorted-subset sequencing despite large depth.

The V and J ends lost 3 bases and 2 bases respectively, with 4 bases between them. The CDR3 extends over 12 amino acids. Germline V gene data show CDR1 as MDHEN and CDR2 as SYDVKM. CD45RO negativity and positive selection for CCR7 defined naive CD8 cells, a population that excluded terminally differentiated effector memory CD45RA+ cells. The specimen sequenced was naive CD8+ T cells from PBMCs. The receptor was isolated from a man aged 18 to 30 in good health. Some clones in this sample may be carry-over from other donors' samples. This rearrangement joins TRBV28 to TRBJ2-5; unclear D gene. The CDR3 nucleotides read TGTGCCAGCAGTTTTCGGCAAGAGACCCAGTACTTC. The encoded protein is CASSFRQETQYF.